This TCR beta chain was obtained from a study of T cell repertoires in cytomegalovirus infection. Broader study findings: CMV-specific TCR beta clonotypes restricted by HLA-C were the ones dominating the ex vivo response.

Remarks on this clonotype: Its target is not known.

TCRdb passed the reads through MiXCR, listing each CDR3 protein once. The data show under 150,000 distinct CDR3 sequences, under 30% seen once. V lost 5 bases and J lost 2; bases outside the gene matches: 5. Per germline, CDR1 MNHEY and CDR2 SMNVEV (reference sequence). CDR3 length equals 15 residues. The genes are TRBV27 and TRBJ1-5, with 8 positions matching TRBD1. Sequenced sample: PBMCs, sequenced either directly or after in vitro stimulation (not recorded which). This TCR was sampled from a human donor in good health (CMV status not recorded). Some clones in this sample may be carry-over from other donors' samples. The CDR3 DNA reads as TGTGCCAGCAGTCAAGACAGGGGAGGCAATCAGCCCCAGCATTTT. Translated, it gives CASSQDRGGNQPQHF.